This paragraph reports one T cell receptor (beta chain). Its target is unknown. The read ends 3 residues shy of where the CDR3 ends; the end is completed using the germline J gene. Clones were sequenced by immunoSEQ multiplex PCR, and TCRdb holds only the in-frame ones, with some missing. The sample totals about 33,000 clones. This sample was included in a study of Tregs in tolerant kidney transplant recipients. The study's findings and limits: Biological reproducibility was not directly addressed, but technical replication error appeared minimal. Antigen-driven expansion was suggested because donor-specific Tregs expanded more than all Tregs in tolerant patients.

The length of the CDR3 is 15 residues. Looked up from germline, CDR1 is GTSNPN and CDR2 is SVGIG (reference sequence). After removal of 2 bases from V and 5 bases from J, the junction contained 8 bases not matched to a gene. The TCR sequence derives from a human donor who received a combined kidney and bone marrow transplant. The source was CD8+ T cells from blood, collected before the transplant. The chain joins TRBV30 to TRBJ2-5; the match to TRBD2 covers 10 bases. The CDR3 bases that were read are TGTGCCTGGAGTAGCGGGAGGGAAGCCCGGGAGACC. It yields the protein CAWSSGREARET. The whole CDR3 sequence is CAWSSGREARETQYF.